The rows below give T cell receptor beta chains drawn from one sample of a study of identifying expanded T cells in peripheral blood. Sequencing used immunoSEQ multiplex PCR; TCRdb keeps in-frame clones, though not all of them. This sample has 75,000 to 100,000 clones, with about 89% found just once. The sample taken for sequencing was blood. The receptors were sampled from a person aged 18 to 75 in good health. Both conserved end residues are part of each CDR3. Fields, in order: CDR3 DNA, CDR3 protein, V gene, CDR3 length, J gene, clone size, D gene. A D gene is named only where the DNA matches it firmly. The size of a clone is reported for some rows only, either as once, few or many, or as a class for expanded clones.

CDR3nt: TGCAGCTCCATCCCGTCCGGACTACCGAACAATGAGCAGTTCTTC; CDR3aa: CSSIPSGLPNNEQFF; v_gene: TRBV29-1; len: 15; j_gene: TRBJ2-1; abundance: -; d_gene: -
CDR3nt: TGCGCCAGCAGCTTAAAGCCGAACACTGAAGCTTTCTTT; CDR3aa: CASSLKPNTEAFF; v_gene: TRBV5-1; len: 13; j_gene: TRBJ1-1; abundance: -; d_gene: -
CDR3nt: TGTGCCACAAATGTTGCAACTAATGAAAAACTGTTTTTT; CDR3aa: CATNVATNEKLFF; v_gene: TRBV6-1; len: 13; j_gene: TRBJ1-4; abundance: -; d_gene: -
CDR3nt: TGTGCCAGCAGTTTAGAGGGTGGTAGCGGGTACGAGCAGTACTTC; CDR3aa: CASSLEGGSGYEQYF; v_gene: TRBV28; len: 15; j_gene: TRBJ2-7; abundance: -; d_gene: TRBD2
CDR3nt: TGTGCCAGCAGTTTCATCGCCCCTTCCGGGACAGGGACCTACGAGCAGTACTTC; CDR3aa: CASSFIAPSGTGTYEQYF; v_gene: TRBV27; len: 18; j_gene: TRBJ2-7; abundance: -; d_gene: TRBD1
CDR3nt: TGTGCCTGGAACAGGGGGCTTAACTATGGCTACACCTTC; CDR3aa: CAWNRGLNYGYTF; v_gene: TRBV30; len: 13; j_gene: TRBJ1-2; abundance: -; d_gene: TRBD1
CDR3nt: TGCGCCAGCAGCCAAGGCAGCTACAATGAGCAGTTCTTC; CDR3aa: CASSQGSYNEQFF; v_gene: TRBV4-3; len: 13; j_gene: TRBJ2-1; abundance: -; d_gene: -
CDR3nt: TGTGCCAGCAGTCCCCCCGACTCTGGAAACACCATATATTTT; CDR3aa: CASSPPDSGNTIYF; v_gene: TRBV6-1; len: 14; j_gene: TRBJ1-3; abundance: -; d_gene: -
CDR3nt: TGCGCCAGCAGCCAAGAAGAGGGAGGGCTGAACGAGCAGTACTTC; CDR3aa: CASSQEEGGLNEQYF; v_gene: TRBV4-3; len: 15; j_gene: TRBJ2-7; abundance: -; d_gene: TRBD2
CDR3nt: TGTGCCAGCTCACCCCCCGGGACTAGCTCCTACGAGCAGTACTTC; CDR3aa: CASSPPGTSSYEQYF; v_gene: TRBV18; len: 15; j_gene: TRBJ2-7; abundance: -; d_gene: TRBD2
CDR3nt: TGTGCCAGCAGTTTGGGGGACAGGCCCTATAATTCACCCCTCCACTTT; CDR3aa: CASSLGDRPYNSPLHF; v_gene: TRBV27; len: 16; j_gene: TRBJ1-6; abundance: -; d_gene: TRBD1
CDR3nt: TGTGCCAGCAGCTCTAGGACTACCCAGGTGTCGACCCAGTACTTC; CDR3aa: CASSSRTTQVSTQYF; v_gene: TRBV7-8; len: 15; j_gene: TRBJ2-5; abundance: -; d_gene: -
CDR3nt: TGTGCCAGTAGTACGGTGGGGCGAGGAGGCTACACCTTC; CDR3aa: CASSTVGRGGYTF; v_gene: TRBV19; len: 13; j_gene: TRBJ1-2; abundance: -; d_gene: -
CDR3nt: TGTGCCAGCAGTGTACCCACTAGCGGGAGGGCAAATGAGCAGTTCTTC; CDR3aa: CASSVPTSGRANEQFF; v_gene: TRBV27; len: 16; j_gene: TRBJ2-1; abundance: once; d_gene: TRBD2
CDR3nt: TGTGCCAGCAGCCCCAGACAGGGAAATAATTCACCCCTCCACTTT; CDR3aa: CASSPRQGNNSPLHF; v_gene: TRBV7-2; len: 15; j_gene: TRBJ1-6; abundance: -; d_gene: TRBD1
CDR3nt: TGTGCCAGCAGCTTAGGGGCGGGACTTCCCTACGAGCAGTACTTC; CDR3aa: CASSLGAGLPYEQYF; v_gene: TRBV5-8; len: 15; j_gene: TRBJ2-7; abundance: -; d_gene: -
CDR3nt: TGTGCCAGTAGTAAACGGGGGCGTGATCAGCCCCAGCATTTT; CDR3aa: CASSKRGRDQPQHF; v_gene: TRBV19; len: 14; j_gene: TRBJ1-5; abundance: -; d_gene: -
CDR3nt: TGCAGCGTTGCAGCCAACACTGAAGCTTTCTTT; CDR3aa: CSVAANTEAFF; v_gene: TRBV29-1; len: 11; j_gene: TRBJ1-1; abundance: -; d_gene: -
CDR3nt: TGTGCCAGCAGCTTAGGGCGACAGGGCGAGCAGTACTTC; CDR3aa: CASSLGRQGEQYF; v_gene: TRBV7-2; len: 13; j_gene: TRBJ2-7; abundance: -; d_gene: TRBD1
CDR3nt: TGTGCCAGTAGTATTGGCGGCGGGACTACCTACGAGCAGTACTTC; CDR3aa: CASSIGGGTTYEQYF; v_gene: TRBV19; len: 15; j_gene: TRBJ2-7; abundance: -; d_gene: TRBD2
CDR3nt: TGTGCCAGCAGCCCAGACAGGGGATTAGGGGCCAATTCACCCCTCCACTTT; CDR3aa: CASSPDRGLGANSPLHF; v_gene: TRBV5-4; len: 17; j_gene: TRBJ1-6; abundance: -; d_gene: TRBD1
CDR3nt: TGTGCCAGCCGGAGGGGGGCCGGGAGGACTGAAGCTTTCTTT; CDR3aa: CASRRGAGRTEAFF; v_gene: TRBV28; len: 14; j_gene: TRBJ1-1; abundance: -; d_gene: -
CDR3nt: TGTGCCAGCAGCAAAGCTCCGGGACTAGCGGGAGGGTACTACAATGAGCAGTTCTTC; CDR3aa: CASSKAPGLAGGYYNEQFF; v_gene: TRBV21-1; len: 19; j_gene: TRBJ2-1; abundance: -; d_gene: -
CDR3nt: TGTGCCAGCAGCTTACTTCCAGGGCGCACTGAAGCTTTCTTT; CDR3aa: CASSLLPGRTEAFF; v_gene: TRBV11-2; len: 14; j_gene: TRBJ1-1; abundance: once; d_gene: -
CDR3nt: TGTGCCAGCAGTGACCCACAGGGGCTGGGAAACTATGGCTACACCTTC; CDR3aa: CASSDPQGLGNYGYTF; v_gene: TRBV6-1; len: 16; j_gene: TRBJ1-2; abundance: -; d_gene: TRBD1
CDR3nt: TGTGCCAGCAGCTTGGCTCTAGGTAACTACGAGCAGTACTTC; CDR3aa: CASSLALGNYEQYF; v_gene: TRBV5-6; len: 14; j_gene: TRBJ2-7; abundance: -; d_gene: -
CDR3nt: TGTGCCAGCTCACCCCGGACTAGCGGGGGTACAGGGAATGAGCAGTTCTTC; CDR3aa: CASSPRTSGGTGNEQFF; v_gene: TRBV18; len: 17; j_gene: TRBJ2-1; abundance: -; d_gene: TRBD2
CDR3nt: TGCGCCAGCAGCCAGCAAGCGGAGAGCTCCTACGAGCAGTACTTC; CDR3aa: CASSQQAESSYEQYF; v_gene: TRBV4-3; len: 15; j_gene: TRBJ2-7; abundance: -; d_gene: -
CDR3nt: TGTGCCAGTAGTAACGGATGGGAGCAGTACTTC; CDR3aa: CASSNGWEQYF; v_gene: TRBV19; len: 11; j_gene: TRBJ2-7; abundance: -; d_gene: -
CDR3nt: TGCAGCGTCAGGACACTCAACTATGGCTACACCTTC; CDR3aa: CSVRTLNYGYTF; v_gene: TRBV29-1; len: 12; j_gene: TRBJ1-2; abundance: -; d_gene: -
CDR3nt: TGTGCCAGCGTCTTAGCGGGGGGGCGTCACGAGCAGTACTTC; CDR3aa: CASVLAGGRHEQYF; v_gene: TRBV6-5; len: 14; j_gene: TRBJ2-7; abundance: -; d_gene: TRBD2
CDR3nt: TGCGCCAGCAGCCCAGCCAGCCCCAAGGGGGTCACCGGGGAGCTGTTTTTT; CDR3aa: CASSPASPKGVTGELFF; v_gene: TRBV4-3; len: 17; j_gene: TRBJ2-2; abundance: -; d_gene: -
CDR3nt: TGTGCCAGCAGTTTACGAGGGACTCCCCAGAATTCACCCCTCCACTTT; CDR3aa: CASSLRGTPQNSPLHF; v_gene: TRBV27; len: 16; j_gene: TRBJ1-6; abundance: -; d_gene: -